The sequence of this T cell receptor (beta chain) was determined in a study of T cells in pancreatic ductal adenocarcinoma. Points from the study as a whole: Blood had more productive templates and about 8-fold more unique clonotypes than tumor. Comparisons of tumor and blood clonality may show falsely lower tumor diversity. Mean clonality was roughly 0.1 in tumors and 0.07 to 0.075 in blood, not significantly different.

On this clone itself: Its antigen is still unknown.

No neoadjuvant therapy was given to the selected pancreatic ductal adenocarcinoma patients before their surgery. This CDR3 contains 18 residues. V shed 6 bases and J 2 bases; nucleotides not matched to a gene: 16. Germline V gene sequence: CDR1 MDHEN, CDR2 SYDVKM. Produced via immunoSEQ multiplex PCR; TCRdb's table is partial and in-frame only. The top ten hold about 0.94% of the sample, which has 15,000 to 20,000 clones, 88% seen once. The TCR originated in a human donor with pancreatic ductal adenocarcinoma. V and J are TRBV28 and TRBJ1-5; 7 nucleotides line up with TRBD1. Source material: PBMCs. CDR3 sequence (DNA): TGTGCCAGCAGACCGACAGGGTGGGTCGGCGGGGGCAATCAGCCCCAGCATTTT. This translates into CASRPTGWVGGGNQPQHF.